This is a list of T cell receptor beta chains from one sample in a study of cytomegalovirus exposure and HLA in healthy donors. Produced via immunoSEQ multiplex PCR; TCRdb's table is partial and in-frame only. Of around 110,000 clones listed, under 70% are singletons. The sample was PBMCs. All receptors come from a young man in good health and CMV-seronegative. Each CDR3 is given with its conserved first and last residue. D genes are given only for firm matches. Only part of the rows carry a size: once, few, many, or a class if the clone is expanded.

d_call j_call v_call clone_size cdr3_aa cdr3_nt
TRBD1 TRBJ1-4 TRBV2 . CASSVNRDSFEKLFF TGTGCCAGCAGTGTAAACCGGGACAGCTTTGAAAAACTGTTTTTT
. TRBJ1-3 TRBV5-1 . CASSLAGSGNTIYF TGCGCCAGCAGCTTGGCGGGCTCTGGAAACACCATATATTTT
. TRBJ2-3 TRBV5-4 few CASKEGPGTDTQYF TGTGCCAGCAAGGAGGGCCCCGGCACAGATACGCAGTATTTT
TRBD1 TRBJ1-5 TRBV6-6 . CASRTGNSNQPQHF TGTGCCAGCAGGACAGGGAATAGCAATCAGCCCCAGCATTTT
. TRBJ1-1 TRBV7-9 . CASSPRQDHLIGNTEAFF TGTGCCAGCAGCCCCCGACAGGACCACTTAATCGGGAACACTGAAGCTTTCTTT
TRBD1 TRBJ1-1 TRBV5-4 . CASSLVGQGARTEAFF TGTGCCAGCAGCTTGGTGGGACAGGGGGCGCGAACTGAAGCTTTCTTT
TRBD1 TRBJ2-3 TRBV7-7 . CASSLRVRVPGQGTDTQYF TGTGCCAGCAGCTTACGAGTTCGGGTCCCGGGACAGGGCACAGATACGCAGTATTTT
TRBD2 TRBJ2-1 TRBV27 . CASSLWRGGYNEQFF TGTGCCAGCAGTTTATGGCGGGGGGGATACAATGAGCAGTTCTTC
TRBD1 TRBJ1-1 TRBV25-1 few CASPGQGNTEAFF TGTGCCAGCCCGGGACAGGGGAACACTGAAGCTTTCTTT
TRBD2 TRBJ2-1 TRBV19 . CATKEGLAAGLTYNEQFF TGTGCCACCAAGGAAGGACTAGCCGCGGGACTTACCTACAATGAGCAGTTCTTC
TRBD1 TRBJ2-7 TRBV5-1 . CASAADGTGASYEQYF TGCGCCAGCGCCGCCGACGGGACAGGGGCGTCCTACGAGCAGTACTTC
. TRBJ1-4 TRBV7-2 . CASSLRQWEKLFF TGTGCCAGCAGCTTAAGACAGTGGGAAAAACTGTTTTTT
TRBD1 TRBJ2-7 TRBV19 . CASRRDRGDEQYF TGTGCCAGTAGACGGGACAGGGGAGACGAGCAGTACTTC
TRBD2 TRBJ2-5 TRBV7-2 . CASRPTSGKGEQYF TGTGCCAGCAGGCCGACTAGCGGCAAGGGGGAGCAGTACTTC
TRBD1 TRBJ1-1 TRBV9 . CASSARQGSAEAFF TGTGCCAGCAGCGCCCGACAGGGATCGGCTGAAGCTTTCTTT
TRBD1 TRBJ1-1 TRBV7-8 few CASSSRTGTNTEAFF TGTGCCAGCAGCTCTCGGACAGGAACGAACACTGAAGCTTTCTTT
TRBD1 TRBJ1-2 TRBV4-3 . CASSLDRGNYGYTF TGCGCCAGCAGCCTGGACAGGGGTAACTATGGCTACACCTTC
. TRBJ1-2 TRBV7-9 . CASSYLPGTDYGYTF TGTGCCAGCAGCTACCTCCCGGGTACGGACTATGGCTACACCTTC
. TRBJ2-1 TRBV29-1 few CSVDSGDWSEQFF TGCAGCGTTGATTCGGGGGATTGGAGTGAGCAGTTCTTC
. TRBJ1-1 TRBV19 . CASTSYARQPYTEAFF TGTGCCAGTACCTCTTACGCTAGACAGCCATACACTGAAGCTTTCTTT
TRBD1 TRBJ2-7 TRBV7-9 . CASSTLGGTGDTYEQYF TGTGCCAGCAGCACATTGGGGGGGACAGGGGATACCTACGAGCAGTACTTC
TRBD2 TRBJ2-1 TRBV9 . CASSPSSGRARNEQFF TGTGCCAGCAGCCCGAGTAGCGGGAGGGCCCGCAATGAGCAGTTCTTC
. TRBJ2-3 TRBV9 few CASSVGSGRTDTQYF TGTGCCAGCAGCGTAGGCTCAGGTCGCACAGATACGCAGTATTTT
. TRBJ1-1 TRBV28 . CASSFRGTEAFF TGTGCCAGCAGTTTTAGGGGAACTGAAGCTTTCTTT
. TRBJ1-2 TRBV10-3 . CAIRNRTMNYGYTF TGTGCCATCAGAAACAGGACCATGAACTATGGCTACACCTTC
. TRBJ1-2 TRBV6-5 . CASTPSRGGYTF TGTGCCAGCACCCCCTCCCGGGGTGGCTACACCTTC
. TRBJ1-4 TRBV5-6 few CASSLVAGQKKLFF TGTGCCAGCAGCTTGGTCGCGGGGCAGAAAAAACTGTTTTTT
TRBD1 TRBJ1-1 TRBV19 . CASRRDRGQTFEAFF TGTGCCAGTAGGAGGGACAGGGGACAGACCTTTGAAGCTTTCTTT